This TCR beta chain was profiled in a study of cytomegalovirus exposure and HLA in healthy donors. Study-level results: Solely CMV serostatus was available to characterize immune exposure.

From germline, CDR1 is SGHNT and CDR2 YYREEE (reference sequence). Deletions cut 5 bases from V and 1 base from J, with 7 bases between. This CDR3 has 13 amino acids. Worth noting for this clone: Its antigen remains unidentified.

Donors counted as nominally healthy when sampled, yet unrecorded immune exposures were likely. The PCR made use of 60 Vbeta and 13 Jbeta primers. This table comes from immunoSEQ multiplex PCR, and its TCRdb copy is limited to in-frame clones, with some not included. This sample has roughly 100,000 clones; 65% to 85% occur once, and the top ten carry 2.5% to 3%. Sequenced: PBMCs. The chain is built from TRBV5-4 and TRBJ2-1; tentatively, D is TRBD2 (5 bases). The clonotype was recovered from a male donor in good health and CMV-seropositive. The CDR3 DNA reads as TGTGCCAGCAGGGAGGATTCCTACAATGAGCAGTTCTTC. This encodes CASREDSYNEQFF.